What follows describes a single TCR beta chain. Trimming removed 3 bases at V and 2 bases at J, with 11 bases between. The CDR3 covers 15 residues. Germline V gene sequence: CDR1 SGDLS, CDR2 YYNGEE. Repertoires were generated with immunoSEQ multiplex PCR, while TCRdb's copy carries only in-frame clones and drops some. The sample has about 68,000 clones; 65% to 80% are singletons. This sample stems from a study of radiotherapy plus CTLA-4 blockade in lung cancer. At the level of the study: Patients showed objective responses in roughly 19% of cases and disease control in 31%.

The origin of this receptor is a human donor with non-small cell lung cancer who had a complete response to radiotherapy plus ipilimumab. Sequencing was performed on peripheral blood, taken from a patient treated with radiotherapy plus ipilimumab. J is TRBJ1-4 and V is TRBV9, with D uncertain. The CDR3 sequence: CASSATGRTNEKLFF. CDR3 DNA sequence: TGTGCCAGCAGCGCGACCGGCAGGACTAATGAAAAACTGTTTTTT. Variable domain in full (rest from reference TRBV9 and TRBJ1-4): DSGVTQTPKHLITATGQRVTLRCSPRSGDLSVYWYQQSLDQGLQFLIQYYNGEERAKGNILERFSAQQFPDLHSELNLSSLELGDSALYFCASSATGRTNEKLFFGSGTQLSVL.